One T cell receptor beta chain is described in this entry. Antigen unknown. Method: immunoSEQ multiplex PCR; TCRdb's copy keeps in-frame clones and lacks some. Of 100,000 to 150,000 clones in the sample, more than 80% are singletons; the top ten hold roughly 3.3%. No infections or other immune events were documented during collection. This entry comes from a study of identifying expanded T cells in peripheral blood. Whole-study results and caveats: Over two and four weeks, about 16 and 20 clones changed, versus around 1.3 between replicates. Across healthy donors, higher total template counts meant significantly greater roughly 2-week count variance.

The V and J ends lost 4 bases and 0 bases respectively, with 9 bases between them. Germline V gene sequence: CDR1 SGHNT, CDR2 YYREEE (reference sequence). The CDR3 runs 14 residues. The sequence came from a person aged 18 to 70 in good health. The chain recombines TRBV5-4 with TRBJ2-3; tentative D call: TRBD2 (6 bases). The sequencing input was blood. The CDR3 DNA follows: TGTGCCAGCAGCATGGGGACTAGCACAGATACGCAGTATTTT. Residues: CASSMGTSTDTQYF.